Listed below are T cell receptor beta chains from one sample, sequenced in a study of blood T cells in healthy people across ages. In TCRdb, the 5' RACE reads were re-called with MiXCR into one record per CDR3 protein. This repertoire shows approximately 1.5 million distinct CDR3 sequences, 42% found once; its top ten account for more than 4%. The sample consisted of blood. Source of these receptors: a woman under 30 in good health. Each CDR3 is given with its conserved first and last residue. A D gene is named only where the DNA matches it firmly. Not every row has a clone size; where given, it reads once, few, many or a size class.

d_gene: .; abundance: few; j_gene: TRBJ2-7; len: 15; v_gene: TRBV21-1; CDR3nt: TGTGCCAGCAGCAAAGAGGGCAGGGGGCCTCCCGAGCAGTACTTC; CDR3aa: CASSKEGRGPPEQYF
d_gene: TRBD2; abundance: few; j_gene: TRBJ2-3; len: 19; v_gene: TRBV20-1; CDR3nt: TGCAGTGCTAGTCCCTTAGCGGGGGGGCCTCGAGACGGCACAGATACGCAGTATTTT; CDR3aa: CSASPLAGGPRDGTDTQYF
d_gene: .; abundance: .; j_gene: TRBJ2-2; len: 14; v_gene: TRBV9; CDR3nt: TGTGCCACAAGTAAGGGTCTTAACACCGGGGAGCTGTTTTTT; CDR3aa: CATSKGLNTGELFF
d_gene: TRBD2; abundance: .; j_gene: TRBJ2-1; len: 15; v_gene: TRBV20-1; CDR3nt: TGCAGTGCTAGAGTACTAGCGGGGGGGATCAATGAGCAGTTCTTC; CDR3aa: CSARVLAGGINEQFF
d_gene: TRBD2; abundance: .; j_gene: TRBJ2-1; len: 19; v_gene: TRBV27; CDR3nt: TGTGCCAGCAGAGACATGCCTTTGGGGGGGTTTCTGAGGGGAGATGAGCAGTTCTTC; CDR3aa: CASRDMPLGGFLRGDEQFF
d_gene: .; abundance: few; j_gene: TRBJ2-1; len: 16; v_gene: TRBV29-1; CDR3nt: TGCAGCGTTGAGGCCCAGGGGGGGAACACCTACAATGAGCAGTTCTTC; CDR3aa: CSVEAQGGNTYNEQFF
d_gene: .; abundance: .; j_gene: TRBJ2-7; len: 14; v_gene: TRBV7-9; CDR3nt: TGTGCCGGCAGCCCATGGGACAACTACAATGAGCAGTACTTC; CDR3aa: CAGSPWDNYNEQYF
d_gene: TRBD1; abundance: few; j_gene: TRBJ2-2; len: 15; v_gene: TRBV5-1; CDR3nt: TGCGCCAGCAGCTTGATGCAGGGGGACACCGGGGAGCTGTTTTTT; CDR3aa: CASSLMQGDTGELFF
d_gene: .; abundance: many; j_gene: TRBJ1-2; len: 14; v_gene: TRBV12-3/TRBV12-4; CDR3nt: TGTGCCAGCAGACCCGGCAGGACCGACTATGGCTACACCTTC; CDR3aa: CASRPGRTDYGYTF
d_gene: .; abundance: .; j_gene: TRBJ1-5; len: 14; v_gene: TRBV19; CDR3nt: TGTGCCAGTAGTCCCCCAGGGAGTTGGCAGCCCCAGCATTTT; CDR3aa: CASSPPGSWQPQHF
d_gene: .; abundance: .; j_gene: TRBJ1-2; len: 13; v_gene: TRBV10-2; CDR3nt: TGCGCCAGCACGGCCAGCACGAACTATGGCTACACCTTC; CDR3aa: CASTASTNYGYTF
d_gene: .; abundance: .; j_gene: TRBJ1-5; len: 12; v_gene: TRBV30; CDR3nt: TGTGCCTGGAGCGGGGGGTCTCAGCCCCAGCATTTT; CDR3aa: CAWSGGSQPQHF
d_gene: TRBD2; abundance: .; j_gene: TRBJ2-2; len: 12; v_gene: TRBV29-1; CDR3nt: TGCAGCGTCCGGACTAGCGCCGGGGAGCTGTTTTTT; CDR3aa: CSVRTSAGELFF
d_gene: .; abundance: few; j_gene: TRBJ2-7; len: 13; v_gene: TRBV12-3/TRBV12-4; CDR3nt: TGTGCCAGCAGATTGACAGGAAACTACGAGCAGTACTTC; CDR3aa: CASRLTGNYEQYF
d_gene: .; abundance: few; j_gene: TRBJ2-3; len: 13; v_gene: TRBV12-3/TRBV12-4; CDR3nt: TGTGCCACCCAGGGCGACAACACAGATACGCAGTATTTT; CDR3aa: CATQGDNTDTQYF
d_gene: TRBD2; abundance: many; j_gene: TRBJ2-1; len: 15; v_gene: TRBV11-2; CDR3nt: TGTGCCAGCAGCCAGATCAGCGGGGGTTACAATGAGCAGTTCTTC; CDR3aa: CASSQISGGYNEQFF
d_gene: TRBD1; abundance: .; j_gene: TRBJ2-4; len: 14; v_gene: TRBV19; CDR3nt: TGTGCCAGTAACGGACAGGGGTCGGGAGACATTCAGTACTTC; CDR3aa: CASNGQGSGDIQYF
d_gene: .; abundance: many; j_gene: TRBJ1-2; len: 13; v_gene: TRBV14; CDR3nt: TGTGCCAGCAGCCATTCAAGGGGCTATGGCTACACCTTC; CDR3aa: CASSHSRGYGYTF
d_gene: .; abundance: .; j_gene: TRBJ1-2; len: 15; v_gene: TRBV4-3; CDR3nt: TGCGCCAGCAGCCAAGACGGGGGTGCGGCCTATGGCTACACCTTC; CDR3aa: CASSQDGGAAYGYTF
d_gene: TRBD1; abundance: .; j_gene: TRBJ2-3; len: 16; v_gene: TRBV7-9; CDR3nt: TGTGCCAGCAGCACCGGGACAGGGGGCTTTACAGATACGCAGTATTTT; CDR3aa: CASSTGTGGFTDTQYF
d_gene: TRBD1; abundance: .; j_gene: TRBJ1-2; len: 14; v_gene: TRBV6-5; CDR3nt: TGTGCCACCAGCCGGGACAGGGAATTAGATGGCTACACCTTC; CDR3aa: CATSRDRELDGYTF
d_gene: .; abundance: .; j_gene: TRBJ2-4; len: 14; v_gene: TRBV12-3/TRBV12-4; CDR3nt: TGTGCCAGCAGTGTCAGGGAAGGCAAAAACATTCAGTACTTC; CDR3aa: CASSVREGKNIQYF
d_gene: TRBD2; abundance: .; j_gene: TRBJ2-3; len: 18; v_gene: TRBV7-2; CDR3nt: TGTGCCAGCAGCTTAGTAAGACTAGCGGGAGGGAGCACAGATACGCAGTATTTT; CDR3aa: CASSLVRLAGGSTDTQYF
d_gene: .; abundance: .; j_gene: TRBJ1-2; len: 15; v_gene: TRBV4-3; CDR3nt: TGCGCCAGCAGCCAAGACCAGGGATATGGCTATGGCTACACCTTC; CDR3aa: CASSQDQGYGYGYTF
d_gene: .; abundance: few; j_gene: TRBJ1-5; len: 16; v_gene: TRBV6-5; CDR3nt: TGTGCCAGCAGTTCCCTAGGGGATGTGAGCAATCAGCCCCAGCATTTT; CDR3aa: CASSSLGDVSNQPQHF
d_gene: .; abundance: few; j_gene: TRBJ1-5; len: 14; v_gene: TRBV5-1; CDR3nt: TGCGCCAGCAGCTTGGATAGGATGGATCAGCCCCAGCATTTT; CDR3aa: CASSLDRMDQPQHF
d_gene: .; abundance: .; j_gene: TRBJ1-5; len: 14; v_gene: TRBV6-1; CDR3nt: TGTGCCAGCCTGGAGGGTTCTAGCAATCAGCCCCAGCATTTT; CDR3aa: CASLEGSSNQPQHF
d_gene: TRBD2; abundance: .; j_gene: TRBJ2-2; len: 15; v_gene: TRBV11-2; CDR3nt: TGTGCCAGCAGCACAACTGAGCGGGGCACCGGGGAGCTGTTTTTT; CDR3aa: CASSTTERGTGELFF
d_gene: TRBD2; abundance: once; j_gene: TRBJ2-7; len: 15; v_gene: TRBV7-2; CDR3nt: TGTGCCAGCAGCTTTAAGGGACTAGCGGGATTTGAGCAGTACTTC; CDR3aa: CASSFKGLAGFEQYF
d_gene: TRBD1; abundance: .; j_gene: TRBJ2-7; len: 13; v_gene: TRBV6-5; CDR3nt: TGTGCCAGCAGTACCGGGACAGGGGAAGAGCAGTACTTC; CDR3aa: CASSTGTGEEQYF
d_gene: .; abundance: once; j_gene: TRBJ2-5; len: 14; v_gene: TRBV4-1; CDR3nt: TGCGCCAGCAGCCAATCGCCAATACGGGAGACCCAGTACTTC; CDR3aa: CASSQSPIRETQYF
d_gene: TRBD2; abundance: .; j_gene: TRBJ2-1; len: 16; v_gene: TRBV28; CDR3nt: TGTGCCAGCAGACCGGGACTAGCGGGGAACTACAATGAGCAGTTCTTC; CDR3aa: CASRPGLAGNYNEQFF
d_gene: .; abundance: .; j_gene: TRBJ1-4; len: 15; v_gene: TRBV11-2; CDR3nt: TGTGCCAGCAGCTTAGTCGGGGGACCCAGTGAAAAACTGTTTTTT; CDR3aa: CASSLVGGPSEKLFF
d_gene: TRBD1; abundance: .; j_gene: TRBJ2-1; len: 15; v_gene: TRBV7-6; CDR3nt: TGTGCCAGCAGCACCCGACAGGGCCTATTCCACGAGCAGTTCTTC; CDR3aa: CASSTRQGLFHEQFF
d_gene: TRBD2; abundance: .; j_gene: TRBJ2-1; len: 16; v_gene: TRBV2; CDR3nt: TGTGCCAGCAGCGGATCGGGGGGACGCTCCTACAATGAGCAGTTCTTC; CDR3aa: CASSGSGGRSYNEQFF
d_gene: TRBD2; abundance: .; j_gene: TRBJ2-3; len: 17; v_gene: TRBV3-1; CDR3nt: TGTGCCAGCAGCCAAGTGGAACTAGCGGTGAGCACAGATACGCAGTATTTT; CDR3aa: CASSQVELAVSTDTQYF
d_gene: .; abundance: many; j_gene: TRBJ2-5; len: 14; v_gene: TRBV7-2; CDR3nt: TGTGCCAGCAGCTTACTGGGCCAACAAGAGACCCAGTACTTC; CDR3aa: CASSLLGQQETQYF
d_gene: TRBD1; abundance: .; j_gene: TRBJ1-3; len: 16; v_gene: TRBV15; CDR3nt: TGTGCCACCAGCAGGACCGGGACAGATGGGGGAAACACCATATATTTT; CDR3aa: CATSRTGTDGGNTIYF
d_gene: .; abundance: .; j_gene: TRBJ1-1; len: 13; v_gene: TRBV7-8; CDR3nt: TGTGCCAGCAGAAATCAGGTGAACACTGAAGCTTTCTTT; CDR3aa: CASRNQVNTEAFF
d_gene: .; abundance: .; j_gene: TRBJ2-5; len: 11; v_gene: TRBV5-1; CDR3nt: TGCGCCGGCAGCCAACAAGAGACCCAGTACTTC; CDR3aa: CAGSQQETQYF
d_gene: .; abundance: .; j_gene: TRBJ1-1; len: 17; v_gene: TRBV6-1; CDR3nt: TGTGCCAGCAGTGAAGCGGCCGGCGGAACCATGAACACTGAAGCTTTCTTT; CDR3aa: CASSEAAGGTMNTEAFF
d_gene: .; abundance: few; j_gene: TRBJ1-5; len: 14; v_gene: TRBV10-3; CDR3nt: TGTGCCATCAGTGAGGGGTATGGGAATCAGCCCCAGCATTTT; CDR3aa: CAISEGYGNQPQHF
d_gene: TRBD1; abundance: few; j_gene: TRBJ2-1; len: 13; v_gene: TRBV29-1; CDR3nt: TGCAGCGTCGCCCGGGACAGCAACAATGAGCAGTTCTTC; CDR3aa: CSVARDSNNEQFF
d_gene: TRBD2; abundance: few; j_gene: TRBJ2-3; len: 14; v_gene: TRBV20-1; CDR3nt: TGCAGTGCAAGGACTAGCGGGGTAGGAGATACGCAGTATTTT; CDR3aa: CSARTSGVGDTQYF
d_gene: TRBD1; abundance: .; j_gene: TRBJ2-5; len: 16; v_gene: TRBV7-9; CDR3nt: TGTGCCAGCAGCTTAGTAGACAGGGGGGTCGGAGAGACCCAGTACTTC; CDR3aa: CASSLVDRGVGETQYF
d_gene: .; abundance: few; j_gene: TRBJ1-6; len: 17; v_gene: TRBV5-1; CDR3nt: TGCGCCAGCAGCTTGGAACAGTTGGGACTTTCGAATTCACCCCTCCACTTT; CDR3aa: CASSLEQLGLSNSPLHF
d_gene: .; abundance: once; j_gene: TRBJ1-2; len: 14; v_gene: TRBV7-2; CDR3nt: TGTGCCAGCAACTTAGATAGAACTAACTATGGCTACACCTTC; CDR3aa: CASNLDRTNYGYTF
d_gene: TRBD1; abundance: .; j_gene: TRBJ2-1; len: 15; v_gene: TRBV6-2/TRBV6-3; CDR3nt: TGTGCCAGTAGGAAAGGGGACAGATCCTACAGTGAGCAGTTCTTC; CDR3aa: CASRKGDRSYSEQFF
d_gene: .; abundance: .; j_gene: TRBJ2-7; len: 15; v_gene: TRBV9; CDR3nt: TGTGCCAGCAGCGCCGGGGGCGCCTACTACAATGAGCAGTACTTC; CDR3aa: CASSAGGAYYNEQYF
d_gene: TRBD1; abundance: .; j_gene: TRBJ1-2; len: 14; v_gene: TRBV28; CDR3nt: TGTGCCAGCAGAATGGACAGGGGGCGACGTGGCCACACCTTC; CDR3aa: CASRMDRGRRGHTF
d_gene: .; abundance: few; j_gene: TRBJ2-3; len: 13; v_gene: TRBV6-5; CDR3nt: TGTGCCAGCAGTTGGGGGCCGGGAGATACGCAGTATTTT; CDR3aa: CASSWGPGDTQYF
d_gene: .; abundance: few; j_gene: TRBJ2-1; len: 14; v_gene: TRBV9; CDR3nt: TGTGCCAGCAGCTCCGTATCTCGTGTCAATGAGCAGTTCTTC; CDR3aa: CASSSVSRVNEQFF
d_gene: .; abundance: few; j_gene: TRBJ2-3; len: 12; v_gene: TRBV3-1; CDR3nt: TGTGCCAGCAGCCAAGTTCAGTTTACGCAGTATTTT; CDR3aa: CASSQVQFTQYF
d_gene: .; abundance: .; j_gene: TRBJ2-5; len: 14; v_gene: TRBV12-3/TRBV12-4; CDR3nt: TGTGCCAGCAGTGTTTCCGGAACCGGATGGGAGCAGTACTTC; CDR3aa: CASSVSGTGWEQYF
d_gene: TRBD2; abundance: .; j_gene: TRBJ2-2; len: 15; v_gene: TRBV7-2; CDR3nt: TGTGCCAGCAGCTTGGCGCGGGAGAACATCGGGGAGCTGTTTTTT; CDR3aa: CASSLARENIGELFF
d_gene: .; abundance: .; j_gene: TRBJ1-5; len: 14; v_gene: TRBV7-8; CDR3nt: TGTGCCAGCAGACCCGACAGCTTCAATCAGCCCCAGCATTTT; CDR3aa: CASRPDSFNQPQHF
d_gene: .; abundance: .; j_gene: TRBJ2-3; len: 14; v_gene: TRBV20-1; CDR3nt: TGCAGTGCTCGCGGACTTCATTCCACAGATACGCAGTATTTT; CDR3aa: CSARGLHSTDTQYF
d_gene: .; abundance: .; j_gene: TRBJ1-2; len: 14; v_gene: TRBV7-7; CDR3nt: TGTGCTAGCAGCCCACTAGGGACCGGCTATGGCTACACCTTC; CDR3aa: CASSPLGTGYGYTF
d_gene: .; abundance: few; j_gene: TRBJ1-1; len: 18; v_gene: TRBV4-2; CDR3nt: TGTGCCAGCAGCCCCCTTCCCGGGATTGGCCCAATGAACACTGAAGCTTTCTTT; CDR3aa: CASSPLPGIGPMNTEAFF
d_gene: TRBD2; abundance: .; j_gene: TRBJ2-5; len: 12; v_gene: TRBV29-1; CDR3nt: TGCAGCTATAGCGGGAATCAAGAGACCCAGTACTTC; CDR3aa: CSYSGNQETQYF